These 21 T cell receptor beta chains came from one sample sequenced in a study of siplizumab effects on memory and regulatory T cells. TCRdb's copy holds only in-frame clones and misses some; the assay was immunoSEQ multiplex PCR. The top ten clones hold approximately 0.71% of a sample with approximately 100,000 clones, 92% of them seen once. Material: Tregs sorted from blood. Receptor source: a human donor in good health.

This clone showed up just once. The rearrangement links TRBV5-6 to TRBJ1-1, with no clear D. Germline CDR1 and CDR2: SGHDT and YYEEEE. Deletions cut 4 bases from V and 0 bases from J, with 22 bases between. The CDR3 has 18 residues. CDR3 amino acids: CASSPGGWGILMNTEAFF. The CDR3 coding sequence is TGTGCCAGCAGCCCCGGAGGGTGGGGAATTCTGATGAACACTGAAGCTTTCTTT.

The genes are TRBV10-3 and TRBJ2-7; D gene ambiguous. Trimming stripped 10 bases from V and 2 bases from J, with 24 bases between. The CDR3 totals 16 residues. Germline CDR1 is ENHRY and CDR2 is SYGVKD. The CDR3 is CATSDPLRSETYEQYF. CDR3 DNA sequence: TGTGCCACTTCCGACCCTCTCAGGTCAGAGACCTACGAGCAGTACTTC.

The gene calls are TRBV5-1 and TRBJ2-5; 15 nucleotides agree with TRBD2. Germline CDR1 and CDR2: SGHRS and YFSETQ. The CDR3 sequence is 17 residues long. The V gene end was trimmed by 3 bases and the J gene end by 2 bases; junction bases not matched to a gene: 5. DNA for the CDR3: TGCGCCAGCAGCTCGGGACTAGCGGGGGGACTACAAGAGACCCAGTACTTC. Amino acids: CASSSGLAGGLQETQYF.

The J gene is TRBJ1-3, the V gene TRBV30; unclear D gene. This CDR3 region has 14 residues. CDR1 and CDR2 (germline): GTSNPN, SVGIG (reference sequence). Trimming took 3 bases from V and 2 from J, leaving 11 bases between them. The CDR3 reads CAWSVTGPGNTIYF. The CDR3 DNA is TGTGCCTGGAGCGTGACGGGTCCTGGAAACACCATATATTTT.

The V gene is TRBV15, the J gene TRBJ2-7; D is unclear. The V and J ends lost 0 bases and 1 base respectively, with 7 bases between them. Germline CDR1 reads LNHNV; CDR2 reads YYDKDF (reference sequence). The CDR3 has 14 amino acids. CDR3 bases: TGTGCCACCAGCAGAGATTACAGTTCCTACGAGCAGTACTTC. Its protein product is CATSRDYSSYEQYF.

The chain links TRBV5-6 to TRBJ2-4; D is ambiguous. Germline V gene lookup returns CDR1 SGHDT and CDR2 YYEEEE. This CDR3 is built from 13 residues. V lost 0 bases, J lost 12 bases, and 13 bases lay in between. The CDR3, as DNA: TGTGCCAGCAGCTTGGACACCACTTGGAATCAGTACTTC. Translating it yields CASSLDTTWNQYF.

The chain is built from TRBV7-6 and TRBJ2-2; TRBD1 matches at 7 bases. Germline values: CDR1 SGHVS, CDR2 FNYEAQ. The CDR3 spans 19 residues. Unmatched junction bases numbered 19, after V lost 3 bases and J lost 6 bases. Here the CDR3 reads CASSFTGQLPGQTSGELFF. The CDR3 DNA reads as TGTGCCAGCAGCTTTACGGGTCAACTTCCGGGACAGACATCCGGGGAGCTGTTTTTT.

The rearrangement links TRBV7-2 to TRBJ1-2; D call uncertain. This CDR3 region has 14 residues. CDR1 and CDR2 (germline): SGHTA, FQGNSA. V lost 1 base and J 3 bases, leaving 9 bases between the germline ends. The CDR3 DNA is TGTGCCAGCAGCTTAGAAAGTGCTTACTATGGCTACACCTTC. This translates into CASSLESAYYGYTF.

The chain uses TRBV5-8 and TRBJ2-1, with D possibly matching TRBD1 (6 bases). Trimming cost V 1 base and J 8 bases, with 19 bases left between them. The CDR3 sequence is 16 residues long. The germline V gene encodes CDR1 SGHTS and CDR2 YDEGEE. In nucleotides, the CDR3 is TGTGCCAGCAGCTTGCGGTTCGGGCAGGGGCGAGATGAGCAGTTCTTC. Its protein is CASSLRFGQGRDEQFF.

This chain joins TRBV7-8 and TRBJ1-6; D ambiguous. Between the trimmed V and J ends, which lost 5 bases and 6 bases, there was a span of 11 bases. Germline V lookup: CDR1 SGHVS, CDR2 FQNEAQ. The CDR3 length is 14 residues. For the CDR3, the DNA is TGTGCCAGCAGCCTCGGGTTGCTTAATTCACCCCTCCACTTT. Amino acid sequence: CASSLGLLNSPLHF.

The chain couples TRBV6-5 to TRBJ2-7, with D unclear. Germline V gene lookup returns CDR1 MNHEY and CDR2 SVGAGI. V was trimmed by 5 bases and J by 0 bases, leaving 8 bases between them. CDR3 size: 13 residues. This CDR3 reads CASSLLRSYEQYF. Here the CDR3 DNA reads TGTGCCAGCAGTCTTCTACGCTCCTACGAGCAGTACTTC.

As concerns this clone: The germline gene is not matched at one end of the junction; a read error may be the cause. Distinct nucleotide sequences in the sample also encode this CDR3. This rearrangement joins TRBV5-4 to TRBJ2-7; D remains ambiguous. The CDR3 consists of 13 residues. Germline CDR1 and CDR2: SGHNT and YYREEE (reference sequence). The CDR3 region is CASSLYRDYEQYF. For the CDR3, the DNA is TGCGCCAGCAGCTTGTATAGAGACTACGAGCAGTACTTC.

This rearrangement joins TRBV2 to TRBJ1-2, with 9 bases identical to TRBD1. CDR1 SNHLY and CDR2 FYNNEI come from the germline V gene. V trimming: 6 bases; J trimming: 0 bases; junction bases outside the gene matches: 14. This CDR3 comprises 18 residues. DNA for the CDR3: TGTGCCAGCAGAAGCCGGGACAGGGTGCCCTCAGCTAACTATGGCTACACCTTC. Translating gives CASRSRDRVPSANYGYTF.

The rearrangement uses TRBV29-1 and TRBJ1-1, with TRBD1 as a possible D gene (6 bases). Germline values: CDR1 SQVTM, CDR2 ANQGSEA. Trimming took 7 bases from V and 7 from J, leaving 10 bases between them. The CDR3 totals 10 residues. The CDR3, as DNA: TGCAGCGCGGACAGTGATGAAGCTTTCTTT. Translated: CSADSDEAFF.

This chain connects TRBV18 to TRBJ2-1; D might be TRBD1 (6 bases). The length of the CDR3 is 14 residues. Looked up from germline, CDR1 is KGHSH and CDR2 is LQKENI. The V end lost 4 bases, the J end lost 4 bases, and 11 bases lay between the germline ends. This chain's CDR3 is CASSQRGSYNEQFF. The CDR3 bases are TGTGCCAGCTCACAGAGGGGGTCTTACAATGAGCAGTTCTTC.

The gene calls are TRBV2 and TRBJ2-7, with 7 positions matching TRBD1. The ends lost 6 bases at V and 3 bases at J; junction bases unmatched: 2. Germline-derived CDR1 and CDR2 are SNHLY and FYNNEI. The CDR3 loop spans 12 amino acids. The CDR3 sequence: CASRGDSYEQYF. As DNA, the CDR3 is TGTGCCAGCAGGGGGGACAGCTACGAGCAGTACTTC.

V is TRBV28 and J is TRBJ1-1, with D unresolved. Trimming stripped 5 bases from V and 6 bases from J, with 19 bases between. The CDR3 runs 15 residues. Germline CDR1 reads MDHEN; CDR2 reads SYDVKM. DNA of the CDR3: TGTGCCAGCAGTGCCCCGGGTGGAGGAGGTCCTGAAGCTTTCTTT. Its protein product is CASSAPGGGGPEAFF.

This chain uses TRBV27 with TRBJ1-2, with D perhaps TRBD1 (6 bases). The CDR3 has 14 amino acids. Trimming left V 9 bases short and J 6 bases short, with 20 bases between. Germline CDR1 is MNHEY and CDR2 is SMNVEV (reference sequence). Here the CDR3 DNA reads TGTGCCAGGAGTAGAACAGGGTCTAAAAATGGCTACACCTTC. This encodes CARSRTGSKNGYTF.

V is TRBV4-1 and J is TRBJ2-7, with 11 bases fitting TRBD2. From germline, CDR1 is MGHRA and CDR2 YSYEKL. Trimming at V came to 0 bases and at J to 1 base, leaving 2 bases not matched to a gene. The CDR3 is made up of 16 amino acids. The CDR3 is CASSQDPSGRSYEQYF. The CDR3 bases are TGCGCCAGCAGCCAAGACCCTAGCGGGAGGTCCTACGAGCAGTACTTC.

The V gene is TRBV6-1, the J gene TRBJ2-7; D gene unclear. CDR1 is MNHNS, CDR2 SASEGT, per germline. There are 15 residues in the CDR3. The germline V and J ends were trimmed by 8 bases and 5 bases, with 22 bases remaining between them. CDR3 bases: TGTGCCAGCGGACCCTTGGGAAGGCCATGGGACGAGCAGTACTTC. The encoded protein is CASGPLGRPWDEQYF.

The chain couples TRBV27 to TRBJ2-1, with unresolved D. Trimming stripped 6 bases from V and 6 bases from J, with 18 bases between. The germline V gene encodes CDR1 MNHEY and CDR2 SMNVEV (reference sequence). The CDR3 is 15 amino acids. CDR3 region: CASSLVKASRNEQFF. The CDR3, as DNA: TGTGCCAGCAGCCTTGTAAAAGCCTCACGCAATGAGCAGTTCTTC.